Listed here is a single TCR beta chain. What it binds is unknown. The germline V gene encodes CDR1 KGHSH and CDR2 LQKENI. With 4 bases clipped from V and 1 base from J, the junction kept 3 bases outside the gene matches. This CDR3 comprises 14 residues. The record originates from a study of blood T cells in healthy people across ages. A second PCR, run for roughly 7 to 12 cycles, used a sample-barcoded 5' primer plus a J-beta primer mix. All samples gave at least 2.5 million CDR3-containing paired-end reads. TCRdb re-called the 5' RACE reads with MiXCR, one entry per CDR3 protein. The sample has around 400,000 distinct CDR3 sequences, more than 45% seen once. Study results and limitations: Roughly linear age-related decline in beta diversity appeared, significant by age 40.

This rearrangement joins TRBV18 to TRBJ2-5, with 7 bases that match TRBD1. This sequence originates from a man aged 55 to 70 in good health. The sample taken for sequencing was blood. The CDR3, as DNA: TGTGCCAGCTCACTCGGACAGGCCCAAGAGACCCAGTACTTC. It codes for CASSLGQAQETQYF.